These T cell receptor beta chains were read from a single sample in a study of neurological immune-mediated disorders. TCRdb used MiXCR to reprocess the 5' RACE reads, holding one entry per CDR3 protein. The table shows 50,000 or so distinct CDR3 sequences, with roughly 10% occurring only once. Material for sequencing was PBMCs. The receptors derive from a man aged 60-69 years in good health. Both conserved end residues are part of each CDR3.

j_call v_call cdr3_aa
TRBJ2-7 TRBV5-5 CASSLGEAYEQYF
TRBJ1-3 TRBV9 CASSPGGLSGNTIYF
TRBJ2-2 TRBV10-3 CAIRAGQDGGELFF
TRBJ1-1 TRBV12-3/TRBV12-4 CASSFGTYTEAFF
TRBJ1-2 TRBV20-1 CSASRQSYGYTF
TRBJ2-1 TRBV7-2 CASSLALGQGARYNEQFF
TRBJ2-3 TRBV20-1 CSARDRGSGGAGYF
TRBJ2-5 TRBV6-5 CASSRSGGSQETQYF
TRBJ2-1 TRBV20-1 CSARSFVHSNEQFF
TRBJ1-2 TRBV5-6 CASRPTQGFLGYGYTF
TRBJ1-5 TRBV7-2 CASSLIDYGNQPQHF
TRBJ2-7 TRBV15 CATSAIGGGGSYEQYF
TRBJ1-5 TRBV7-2 CASSFADLSNQPQHF
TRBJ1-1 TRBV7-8 CASSATRLVAGEAFF
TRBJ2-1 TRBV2 CASREEGGAGPYNEQFF
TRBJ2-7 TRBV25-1 CASSDRTGGHYEQYF
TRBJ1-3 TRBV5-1 CASSPRLSGNTIYF
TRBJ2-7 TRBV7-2 CVSRPDRGGLEQYF
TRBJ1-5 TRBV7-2 CASSLSGTASQPQHF
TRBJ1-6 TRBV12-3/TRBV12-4 CASSFGVSNSPLHF
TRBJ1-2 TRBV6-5 CASSFQGAARGLLSYGYTF
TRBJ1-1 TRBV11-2 CASSLAGVGTEAFF
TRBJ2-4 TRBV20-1 CSAERRGQENIQYF
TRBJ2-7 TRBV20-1 CSAARGTSGSYEQYF
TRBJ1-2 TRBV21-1 CASSKTRNRHTNYGYTF
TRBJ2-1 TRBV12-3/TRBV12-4 CASRTGTGVYEQFF
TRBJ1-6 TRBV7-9 CASSSPRLPNSPLHF
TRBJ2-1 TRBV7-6 CASSRRGLAVYNEQFF
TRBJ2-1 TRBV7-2 CASSLASRVYNEQFF
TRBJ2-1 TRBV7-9 CASSGGERIEQFF
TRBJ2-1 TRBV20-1 CSVRGKGILTEYNEQFF
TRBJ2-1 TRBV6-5 CASSYSSSGGDGQFF
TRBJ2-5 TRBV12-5 CASGQGAGGETQYF
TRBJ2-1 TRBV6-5 CASTPRGRGGEQFF
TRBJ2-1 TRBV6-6 CASTRQSSYNEQFF
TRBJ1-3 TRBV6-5 CASSSVLSGNTIYF
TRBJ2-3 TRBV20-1 CSAPSGLAGAQADTQYF
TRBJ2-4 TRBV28 CASFKTSGGPKAKNIQYF
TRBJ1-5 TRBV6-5 CASRSTALGNQPQHF
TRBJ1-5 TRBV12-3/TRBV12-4 CASSAGGAINQPQHF
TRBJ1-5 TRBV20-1 CSARVTAYQPQHF
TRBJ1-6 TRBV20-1 CSARDRGGTSPLHF
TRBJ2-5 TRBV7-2 CASSPRTSGGVQETQYF
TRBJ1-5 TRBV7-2 CASSLAEGQPQHF
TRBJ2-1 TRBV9 CASSVSGGGQDEQFF